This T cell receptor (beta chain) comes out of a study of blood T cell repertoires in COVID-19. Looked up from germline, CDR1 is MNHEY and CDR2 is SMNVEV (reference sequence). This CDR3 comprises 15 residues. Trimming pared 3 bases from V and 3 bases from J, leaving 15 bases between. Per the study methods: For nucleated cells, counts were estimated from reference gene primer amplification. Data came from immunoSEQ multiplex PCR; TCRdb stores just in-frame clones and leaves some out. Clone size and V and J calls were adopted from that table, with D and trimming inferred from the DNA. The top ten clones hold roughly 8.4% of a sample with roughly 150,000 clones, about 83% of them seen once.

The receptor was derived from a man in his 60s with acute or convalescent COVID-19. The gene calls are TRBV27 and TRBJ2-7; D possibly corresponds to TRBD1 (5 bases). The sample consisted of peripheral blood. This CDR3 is CASSFGAGRYYEQYF. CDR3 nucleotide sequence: TGTGCCAGCAGTTTTGGGGCCGGCCGTTACTACGAGCAGTACTTC.